What follows are 20 T cell receptor beta chains derived from one specimen sequenced in a study of OX40 agonist ivuxolimab in advanced cancers. The method was immunoSEQ multiplex PCR; TCRdb's version includes in-frame clones alone and lacks a portion of them. Of some 20,000 clones in the sample, around nine tenths were seen once. The material sequenced was CD4+ or CD8+ T cells sorted from blood, taken in a trial of the OX40 agonist ivuxolimab. The receptors shown here come from an adult with an advanced solid tumor such as melanoma, head and neck, liver or kidney cancer.

The chain joins TRBV9 to TRBJ2-6; no clear D gene. V was clipped by 5 bases and J by 1 base, with 16 bases between them. CDR3 size: 17 residues. CDR1 and CDR2 from the germline V gene are SGDLS and YYNGEE. CDR3 loop: CASSPVVRLSGANVLTF. The DNA for the CDR3 is TGTGCCAGCAGTCCCGTAGTTCGGTTATCTGGGGCCAACGTCCTGACTTTC.

This clone was detected once. The chain uses TRBV7-8 and TRBJ2-5; D call uncertain. Looked up from germline, CDR1 is SGHVS and CDR2 is FQNEAQ. This CDR3 is 16 amino acids long. V lost 1 base and J lost 3, with 15 bases in between. The CDR3 bases are TGTGCCAGCAGCTTAGTTGTCGTCTCGGAGAAAGAGACCCAGTACTTC. Its protein product is CASSLVVVSEKETQYF.

The chain recombines TRBV19 with TRBJ1-4; TRBD1 agrees at 7 bases. The CDR3 consists of 15 residues. Germline V lookup: CDR1 LNHDA, CDR2 SQIVND (reference sequence). V shed 7 bases and J 5 bases; nucleotides not matched to a gene: 10. As DNA, the CDR3 is TGTGCCAGTACCCCAGGGGGTGAAGTCAATGAAAAACTGTTTTTT. Translating it yields CASTPGGEVNEKLFF.

The chain links TRBV11-1 to TRBJ2-1; D perhaps matches TRBD2 (5 bases). The V end was cut by 0 bases, the J end by 5 bases, with 14 bases between. This CDR3 has 16 residues. CDR1 is SGHAT and CDR2 is FQDESV in the germline V gene (reference sequence). The chain's CDR3 is CASSLAGAEPNNEQFF. The CDR3 bases are TGTGCCAGCAGCTTAGCGGGAGCGGAACCTAACAATGAGCAGTTCTTC.

This chain uses TRBV2 with TRBJ1-1, with 12 bases matching TRBD1. The CDR3 has 18 amino acids. Trimming cost V 5 bases and J 2 bases; bases outside gene matches: 12. Germline assignment: CDR1 SNHLY and CDR2 FYNNEI. The CDR3 protein is CASSHSGTGGEINTEAFF. The CDR3 DNA follows: TGTGCCAGCAGTCATTCCGGGACAGGGGGCGAAATTAACACTGAAGCTTTCTTT.

The chain joins TRBV2 to TRBJ1-6; D perhaps matches TRBD1 (5 bases). Germline CDR1 SNHLY, CDR2 FYNNEI. Trimming stripped 2 bases from V and 7 bases from J, with 12 bases between. This CDR3 contains 15 residues. In nucleotides, the CDR3 is TGTGCCAGCAGTGAACTTGCGGGGGGAAATTCACCCCTCCACTTT. As protein: CASSELAGGNSPLHF.

The CDR3 DNA reads TGTGCCAGCAGGTTAGGTGCAGATACGCAGTATTTT. Encoded protein: CASRLGADTQYF. This chain links TRBV6-5 with TRBJ2-3; no definite D call. Trimming cost V 6 bases and J 4 bases, with 8 bases left between them. CDR1 MNHEY and CDR2 SVGAGI come from the germline V gene. This CDR3 contains 12 residues.

This clone appeared once. V gene TRBV4-1 combines with J gene TRBJ1-2; D perhaps matches TRBD1 (6 bases). The CDR3 loop spans 15 amino acids. The ends were cut back, 1 base at V and 0 bases at J, with 9 bases in the middle. Germline loops: CDR1 MGHRA, CDR2 YSYEKL. The CDR3 loop reads CASSQGQAANYGYTF. In nucleotides, the CDR3 is TGCGCCAGCAGCCAAGGACAGGCCGCTAACTATGGCTACACCTTC.

The gene calls are TRBV29-1 and TRBJ1-2; D unresolved. The V end lost 4 bases, the J end lost 2 bases, and 8 bases lay between the germline ends. CDR3 length: 12 residues. Germline lookup yields CDR1 SQVTM and CDR2 ANQGSEA. CDR3 amino acids: CSVAAANYGYTF. In DNA form, the CDR3 reads TGCAGCGTTGCGGCGGCAAACTATGGCTACACCTTC.

This sequence joins TRBV29-1 and TRBJ2-7, with a weak D call TRBD1 (6 bases). The CDR3 contains 14 residues. Germline assignment: CDR1 SQVTM and CDR2 ANQGSEA. Trimming removed 0 bases from V and 7 bases from J, with 16 bases in between. The CDR3 nucleotides read TGCAGCGTTGAAGATGGGGACATGTCGGGGGAGCAGTACTTC. This sequence encodes CSVEDGDMSGEQYF.

The chain employs TRBV5-5 and TRBJ2-7, with 9 bases aligning to TRBD1. The CDR3 length is 14 residues. The V segment lost 2 bases and the J segment 4 bases; nucleotides outside the gene matches: 4. The germline V gene has CDR1 SGHKS and CDR2 YYEKEE (reference sequence). As DNA, the CDR3 is TGTGCCAGCAGCTTCTGGACAGGGGAGTACGAGCAGTACTTC. Translated, it gives CASSFWTGEYEQYF.

The J gene is TRBJ2-2, the V gene TRBV6-1; D call uncertain. Trimming took 3 bases from V and 3 from J, leaving 11 bases between them. CDR1 and CDR2 from the germline V gene are MNHNS and SASEGT. The CDR3 loop spans 15 amino acids. The CDR3 DNA is TGTGCCAGCAGTGAGATGGCGCAATACACCGGGGAGCTGTTTTTT. Protein product: CASSEMAQYTGELFF.

The chain combines TRBV27 with TRBJ2-2, with 10 bases fitting TRBD2. The V gene's germline CDR1 is MNHEY and CDR2 SMNVEV (reference sequence). The CDR3 extends over 18 amino acids. The trim removed 6 bases at V and 7 bases at J, leaving 17 bases unmatched. CDR3 sequence (DNA): TGTGCCAGCAGCCCTCTTCAGGCTAGCGGGAGTTACCACGGGGAGCTGTTTTTT. This codes for CASSPLQASGSYHGELFF.

This clone was detected once. V gene TRBV2 combines with J gene TRBJ2-1; TRBD2 matches at 14 bases. The CDR3 totals 15 residues. J was trimmed by 5 bases and V by 9 bases; bases with no gene match: 6. Germline V CDR1 and CDR2: SNHLY, FYNNEI. CDR3 nucleotides: TGTGCCAGTGTGACTAGCGGGAGGGCACACAATGAGCAGTTCTTC. It specifies CASVTSGRAHNEQFF.

The chain employs TRBV10-3 and TRBJ2-3, with a possible D match to TRBD1 (6 bases). The CDR3 contains 13 residues. In germline, CDR1 is ENHRY, CDR2 SYGVKD. Trimming stripped 9 bases from V and 5 bases from J, with 15 bases between. The CDR3 DNA follows: TGTGCCATTAAATGGGACACCCGAGATACGCAGTATTTT. Translating gives CAIKWDTRDTQYF.

The CDR3 spells CASSVGSGANTGELFF. CDR3 in DNA: TGTGCCAGCAGCGTAGGTTCCGGGGCGAACACCGGGGAGCTGTTTTTT. This chain connects TRBV9 to TRBJ2-2, with D possibly matching TRBD2 (5 bases). Germline CDR1 and CDR2: SGDLS and YYNGEE. This CDR3 contains 16 residues. V dropped 0 bases and J dropped 0 bases, with 9 bases sitting between them.

The chain couples TRBV13 to TRBJ2-3, with D tentatively TRBD1 or TRBD2 (7 bases each). Germline V gene data show CDR1 as PRHDT and CDR2 as FYEKMQ (reference sequence). V shed 2 bases and J shed 4 bases, with 22 bases lying between them. This CDR3 spans 18 amino acids. The CDR3 sequence: CASSLMRGRELSPDTQYF. In DNA form, the CDR3 reads TGTGCCAGCAGCTTAATGAGGGGGCGGGAGTTGAGCCCAGATACGCAGTATTTT.

The chain has TRBV5-1 and TRBJ2-2; D is unresolved. This CDR3 region has 14 residues. V dropped 1 base and J dropped 4 bases, with 8 bases sitting between them. In germline, CDR1 is SGHRS, CDR2 YFSETQ. CDR3 sequence (DNA): TGCGCCAGCAGCTTGAGGGCCGGCACCGGGGAGCTGTTTTTT. Translation gives CASSLRAGTGELFF.

J is TRBJ1-2 and V is TRBV13; no reliable D call. Trimming stripped 4 bases from V and 3 bases from J, with 9 bases between. CDR3 length equals 13 residues. CDR1 and CDR2 from the germline V gene are PRHDT and FYEKMQ (reference sequence). The CDR3: CASSSTPHYGYTF. The CDR3 coding sequence is TGTGCCAGCAGCTCAACACCGCACTATGGCTACACCTTC.

Comments on this clone: This specimen includes other DNA sequences encoding the same CDR3. CDR3: CASSITGINQPQHF. The CDR3 nucleotides are TGTGCCAGTAGTATAACAGGGATCAATCAGCCCCAGCATTTT. The rearrangement joins TRBV19 to TRBJ1-5; D may be TRBD1 (6 bases). Germline V lookup: CDR1 LNHDA, CDR2 SQIVND (reference sequence). CDR3 length: 14 amino acids. The V gene lost 2 bases and the J gene lost 3 bases, with 8 bases spanning the gap.